This TCR beta chain was observed in a study of T cells in Graves' hyperthyroidism and ophthalmopathy. Regarding the study as a whole: From stable hyperthyroidism, ophthalmopathy was separated by a 13 V-J model. In validation, the model predicted ophthalmopathy. These predictions came a median about 6.5 months before onset.

Germline-derived CDR1 and CDR2 are SNHLY and FYNNEI. This CDR3 has 11 residues. Trimming stripped 6 bases from V and 6 bases from J, with 8 bases between. The cohort's ophthalmopathy patients, a group with duration under 3 months, had a Clinical Activity Score of at least 3 and a NOSPECS grade of at least 4. Extraction of PBMCs used 9 to 10 ml of fresh peripheral blood. Researchers amplified the TCR beta CDR3 regions from RNA transcripts. The HTBI primer set served for first-round RT-PCR of the TCR CDR3. From the multiplex PCR reads, TCRdb called clonotypes with MiXCR, one entry per CDR3 protein. The repertoire holds more than 350,000 distinct CDR3 sequences, with 14% as singletons. This clonotype was detected many times. The target antigen is unknown.

The TCR originated in a woman younger than 45 with Graves' ophthalmopathy. Sequenced material: blood. The chain is built from TRBV2 and TRBJ1-1; D is possibly TRBD1 (5 bases). The CDR3 nucleotides are TGTGCCAGCAGGTCGGGGGCTGAAGCTTTCTTT. Amino acids: CASRSGAEAFF. Using reference TRBV2 and TRBJ1-1 for the parts outside the CDR3, the full variable domain is EPEVTQTPSHQVTQMGQEVILRCVPISNHLYFYWYRQILGQKVEFLVSFYNNEISEKSEIFDDQFSVERPDGSNFTLKIRSTKLEDSAMYFCASRSGAEAFFGQGTRLTVV.